This T cell receptor beta chain came from a study of T-cell reconstitution after alpha-beta-depleted transplantation in children. Unique molecular identifiers featured in how the TCRbeta library was prepared. MiXCR was run by TCRdb on the PCR reads, yielding one entry per CDR3 protein. The sample consists of 70,000 to 95,000 distinct CDR3 sequences, 12% of them appearing once. Losses at the gene ends were 7 bases for V and 8 bases for J; bases not matched to a gene: 5. This CDR3 region has 13 residues. The V gene's germline CDR1 is SEHNR and CDR2 FQNEAQ (reference sequence). The TCR originated in a human donor who donated a stem cell graft to a child with inherited bone marrow failure. The source material was PBMCs from the stem cell graft donor, sampled from the stem cell graft. The genes are TRBV7-9 and TRBJ1-6; 7 bases are a match to TRBD1. The CDR3 DNA sequence: TGTGCCAGCAACAGGGGAGAGGATTCACCCCTCCACTTT. Translating gives CASNRGEDSPLHF.